This TCR beta chain appears in the sequencing data of a study of blood T cells in healthy people across ages. The study, taken as a whole, reports: Researchers deemed the diversity estimates from one million T cells underestimates. Fewer expanded clones and more diversity marked long-lived versus aged donors. Changes in expanded clonotypes were possibly confounded, as the CMV status of donors was unknown. As naive T cell percentage varied, TCR beta diversity correlated strongly with it.

A sample-barcoded 5' primer and a J-beta primer mix were used in a second PCR of roughly 7 to 11 cycles. TCRdb analysed the 5' RACE reads with MiXCR anew, one entry per CDR3 protein. The sample includes around 1.7 million distinct CDR3 sequences, 25% to 30% of them seen just once. This CDR3 has 18 amino acids. CDR1 and CDR2 (germline): SGHAT, FQNNGV. This clonotype occurred a few times. Its antigen is unidentified. The junction departs from germline at one end; a sequencing error may be responsible. The chain employs TRBV11-2 and TRBJ2-1; maybe TRBD2 (7 bases). The sample was blood. The clonotype was recovered from a woman in her 30s in good health. For the CDR3, the DNA is TGTGCCAGCAGCTTAAGAAGAGGCGGGGGCAGGTTATACAATGAGCGGTTCTTC. As protein: CASSLRRGGGRLYNERFF. Looking up the rest from reference TRBV11-2 and TRBJ2-1 gives the full variable domain: EAGVAQSPRYKIIEKRQSVAFWCNPISGHATLYWYQQILGQGPKLLIQFQNNGVVDDSQLPKDRFSAERLKGVDSTLKIQPAKLEDSAVYLCASSLRRGGGRLYNERFFGPGTRLTVL.